This T cell receptor beta chain was recovered during a study of T cells in Graves' hyperthyroidism and ophthalmopathy. Amplified TCR beta CDR3 regions derived from RNA transcripts. TCR CDR3 regions were first amplified by RT-PCR with HTBI primers. One entry per CDR3 protein results from TCRdb running MiXCR on the multiplex PCR reads. The profile shows roughly 400,000 distinct CDR3 sequences, roughly 13% of them singletons. After removal of 4 bases from V and 9 bases from J, the junction contained 6 bases not matched to a gene. The CDR3 contains 14 residues. The germline CDR1 and CDR2 sequences are SGHRS and YFSETQ.

The clonotype was recovered from a man aged 45 to 65 with Graves' ophthalmopathy. The sample taken for sequencing was blood. This chain connects TRBV5-1 to TRBJ2-1, with TRBD2 matching 11 bases. The CDR3 loop is CASSLGSGRGEQFF. The CDR3 DNA follows: TGCGCCAGCAGCCTCGGTAGCGGGAGGGGTGAGCAGTTCTTC.